The rows below give T cell receptor beta chains drawn from one sample of a study of shared clonotypes between healthy human individuals. Clones were read by immunoSEQ multiplex PCR, and TCRdb kept only the in-frame ones, dropping some. The sample consists of 500,000 to 550,000 clones, 95% to 96% of them appearing once. The sequenced sample consisted of naive CD4+ T cells sorted from blood. The receptors were gathered from a woman aged 30 to 39 in good health. CDR3s include the opening cysteine and the closing phenylalanine or tryptophan. The order of the fields is D gene, V gene, clone size, J gene, CDR3 DNA, CDR3 protein. The D gene is left open where the match is weak. Where a row states a size, it is once, few, many or the class of an expanded clone; other rows omit it.

d_call: TRBD2; v_call: TRBV6-5; clone_size: NA; j_call: TRBJ2-1; cdr3_nt: TGTGCCAGCACCGTGACTAGCGGGAGTACGTATGAGCAGTTCTTC; cdr3_aa: CASTVTSGSTYEQFF
d_call: TRBD1; v_call: TRBV6-5; clone_size: NA; j_call: TRBJ2-7; cdr3_nt: TGTGCCAGCAGTTACAGGGGGACAGGGGGCTACGAGCAGTACTTC; cdr3_aa: CASSYRGTGGYEQYF
d_call: NA; v_call: TRBV28; clone_size: NA; j_call: TRBJ1-5; cdr3_nt: TGTGCCAGCAGCCCGGCGCAGGGTAGCAATCAGCCCCAGCATTTT; cdr3_aa: CASSPAQGSNQPQHF
d_call: NA; v_call: TRBV5-1; clone_size: NA; j_call: TRBJ2-5; cdr3_nt: TGCGCCAGCAGCTGGGGGACGGAGATACAAGAGACCCAGTACTTC; cdr3_aa: CASSWGTEIQETQYF
d_call: TRBD2; v_call: TRBV2; clone_size: NA; j_call: TRBJ2-7; cdr3_nt: TGTGCCAGCAGACCGGGACTAGCGGTGTACGCGCAGTACTTC; cdr3_aa: CASRPGLAVYAQYF
d_call: TRBD2; v_call: TRBV5-1; clone_size: NA; j_call: TRBJ2-2; cdr3_nt: TGCGCCAGCAGCTTGGGGCGGGAGGGCCTTGACACCGGGGAGCTGTTTTTT; cdr3_aa: CASSLGREGLDTGELFF
d_call: NA; v_call: TRBV29-1; clone_size: once; j_call: TRBJ2-6; cdr3_nt: TGCAGCGTTGATCCCGGCTCTGGGGCCAACGTCCTGACTTTC; cdr3_aa: CSVDPGSGANVLTF
d_call: TRBD2; v_call: TRBV7-7; clone_size: NA; j_call: TRBJ2-3; cdr3_nt: TGTGCCAGCAGCCCCAGTGAGGCGGGAGGGCCAGGAGATACGCAGTATTTT; cdr3_aa: CASSPSEAGGPGDTQYF
d_call: TRBD2; v_call: TRBV27; clone_size: NA; j_call: TRBJ2-5; cdr3_nt: TGTGCCAGCAGTCCGGGGGAGCGGGAGGGCGAAAAGACCCAGTACTTC; cdr3_aa: CASSPGEREGEKTQYF
d_call: TRBD2; v_call: TRBV4-2; clone_size: NA; j_call: TRBJ2-1; cdr3_nt: TGTGCCAGCAGCCACCTCACTAGCGGGAACTACAATGAGCAGTTCTTC; cdr3_aa: CASSHLTSGNYNEQFF
d_call: NA; v_call: TRBV27; clone_size: NA; j_call: TRBJ2-4; cdr3_nt: TGTGCCAGCAGTTTATGGGGGGCCGAAAACATTCAGTACTTC; cdr3_aa: CASSLWGAENIQYF
d_call: NA; v_call: TRBV5-1; clone_size: once; j_call: TRBJ2-5; cdr3_nt: TGCGCCAGCAGCTCGAGAGAAGAGGGGACCCAGTACTTC; cdr3_aa: CASSSREEGTQYF
d_call: TRBD1; v_call: TRBV5-1; clone_size: NA; j_call: TRBJ1-5; cdr3_nt: TGCGCCAGCAGCTCAGGGACAGGGCCCGATCAGCCCCAGCATTTT; cdr3_aa: CASSSGTGPDQPQHF
d_call: NA; v_call: TRBV30; clone_size: NA; j_call: TRBJ2-1; cdr3_nt: TGTGCCTGGAGCCGGAGCCCGCCCAAGGAGCAGTTCTTC; cdr3_aa: CAWSRSPPKEQFF
d_call: TRBD2; v_call: TRBV6-6; clone_size: NA; j_call: TRBJ2-1; cdr3_nt: TGTGCCAGCCACGGGGGACTAGCGGGAGTCAATGAGCAGTTCTTC; cdr3_aa: CASHGGLAGVNEQFF
d_call: NA; v_call: TRBV6-5; clone_size: NA; j_call: TRBJ2-2; cdr3_nt: TGTGCCAGCAGTTACAGCCACTCCGGGGAGCTGTTTTTT; cdr3_aa: CASSYSHSGELFF
d_call: NA; v_call: TRBV2; clone_size: NA; j_call: TRBJ1-5; cdr3_nt: TGTGCCAGCAGTGAAAGGCAGCCTAATAGACGGCAGCCCCAGCATTTT; cdr3_aa: CASSERQPNRRQPQHF
d_call: NA; v_call: TRBV6-1; clone_size: once; j_call: TRBJ2-3; cdr3_nt: TGTGCCAGCAGTGGAGTGGGGAGTCACTTCACAGATACGCAGTATTTT; cdr3_aa: CASSGVGSHFTDTQYF
d_call: NA; v_call: TRBV28; clone_size: NA; j_call: TRBJ1-3; cdr3_nt: TGTGCCAGCAGTTTATGGGGGGTTTCACCTAGCTCTGGAAACACCATATATTTT; cdr3_aa: CASSLWGVSPSSGNTIYF
d_call: TRBD1; v_call: TRBV7-9; clone_size: NA; j_call: TRBJ1-2; cdr3_nt: TGTGCCAGCAGCCCGAGGAACCAACCGGGACAGTATGGCTACACCTTC; cdr3_aa: CASSPRNQPGQYGYTF
d_call: NA; v_call: TRBV5-1; clone_size: NA; j_call: TRBJ2-7; cdr3_nt: TGCGCCAGCAGCTGGGCGGCCAACTACGAGCAGTACTTC; cdr3_aa: CASSWAANYEQYF
d_call: NA; v_call: TRBV6-5; clone_size: NA; j_call: TRBJ1-2; cdr3_nt: TGTGCCAGCAGTTACTCCCTGGTCGGAGTGAACTATGGCTACACCTTC; cdr3_aa: CASSYSLVGVNYGYTF
d_call: NA; v_call: TRBV6-6; clone_size: once; j_call: TRBJ1-2; cdr3_nt: TGTGCCAGCAGTTCTTCTCCCCGGGACTATGGCTACACCTTC; cdr3_aa: CASSSSPRDYGYTF
d_call: TRBD2; v_call: TRBV9; clone_size: NA; j_call: TRBJ2-7; cdr3_nt: TGTGCCAGCAGCGTAGCCAGCGGGAGTATCTACGAGCAGTACTTC; cdr3_aa: CASSVASGSIYEQYF
d_call: NA; v_call: TRBV7-3; clone_size: NA; j_call: TRBJ2-2; cdr3_nt: TGTGCCAGCAGCAGGGGCAACCCCACCGGGGAGCTGTTTTTT; cdr3_aa: CASSRGNPTGELFF
d_call: TRBD1; v_call: TRBV5-1; clone_size: NA; j_call: TRBJ1-2; cdr3_nt: TGCGCCAGCAGCGGGACAGGGGCCTATGGCTACACCTTC; cdr3_aa: CASSGTGAYGYTF
d_call: NA; v_call: TRBV6-4; clone_size: NA; j_call: TRBJ1-4; cdr3_nt: TGTGCCAGCATTAAGAGCGGGGGGGAAAAACTGTTTTTT; cdr3_aa: CASIKSGGEKLFF
d_call: NA; v_call: TRBV28; clone_size: NA; j_call: TRBJ1-3; cdr3_nt: TGTGCCAGCAGTCCCCCGGGGGCTGGAAACACCATATATTTT; cdr3_aa: CASSPPGAGNTIYF
d_call: TRBD1; v_call: TRBV7-2; clone_size: NA; j_call: TRBJ1-2; cdr3_nt: TGTGCCAGCAGCTTAAGCGGACAGGGAGGGTATGGCTACACCTTC; cdr3_aa: CASSLSGQGGYGYTF
d_call: NA; v_call: TRBV6-5; clone_size: NA; j_call: TRBJ2-5; cdr3_nt: TGTGCCAGCAGTCTAGACACCGAAGAGACCCAGTACTTC; cdr3_aa: CASSLDTEETQYF
d_call: NA; v_call: TRBV7-9; clone_size: NA; j_call: TRBJ1-5; cdr3_nt: TGTGCCAGCAGCTTAGCAGGCCTCGGGCCCCAGCATTTT; cdr3_aa: CASSLAGLGPQHF
d_call: NA; v_call: TRBV5-8; clone_size: NA; j_call: TRBJ1-4; cdr3_nt: TGTGCCAGCAGCTTGTTTGGGGTATCGGAAAAACTGTTTTTT; cdr3_aa: CASSLFGVSEKLFF
d_call: TRBD1; v_call: TRBV7-9; clone_size: NA; j_call: TRBJ2-3; cdr3_nt: TGTGCCAGCAGCCCCCGACAGGGCGGTGGTACAGATACGCAGTATTTT; cdr3_aa: CASSPRQGGGTDTQYF
d_call: TRBD2; v_call: TRBV15; clone_size: NA; j_call: TRBJ2-7; cdr3_nt: TGTGCCACCAGCAGGGGGGCTTTGGTGGCGGGAGGTTACGAGCAGTACTTC; cdr3_aa: CATSRGALVAGGYEQYF
d_call: TRBD2; v_call: TRBV7-2; clone_size: NA; j_call: TRBJ2-5; cdr3_nt: TGTGCCAGCACGCCTTTAGCGGGAGGCGTAGTGGAGACCCAGTACTTC; cdr3_aa: CASTPLAGGVVETQYF
d_call: NA; v_call: TRBV2; clone_size: NA; j_call: TRBJ1-2; cdr3_nt: TGTGCCAGCAGGGGGGAACAGGTCTATGGCTACACCTTC; cdr3_aa: CASRGEQVYGYTF
d_call: NA; v_call: TRBV7-2; clone_size: NA; j_call: TRBJ2-3; cdr3_nt: TGTGCCAGCAGCTTGAGGCAGGTGGGGGCAGATACGCAGTATTTT; cdr3_aa: CASSLRQVGADTQYF
d_call: NA; v_call: TRBV2; clone_size: NA; j_call: TRBJ2-4; cdr3_nt: TGTGCCAGCACTCACCCGGGCAGGGAGAACATTCAGTACTTC; cdr3_aa: CASTHPGRENIQYF
d_call: TRBD2; v_call: TRBV7-3; clone_size: NA; j_call: TRBJ2-2; cdr3_nt: TGTGCCAGCAGCCAGACTAGCGGGCAGAACACCGGGGAGCTGTTTTTT; cdr3_aa: CASSQTSGQNTGELFF
d_call: NA; v_call: TRBV7-9; clone_size: NA; j_call: TRBJ2-7; cdr3_nt: TGTGCCAGCAGTTTAACTACGCAGGGACTCTACTACGAGCAGTACTTC; cdr3_aa: CASSLTTQGLYYEQYF
d_call: NA; v_call: TRBV5-1; clone_size: NA; j_call: TRBJ1-1; cdr3_nt: TGCGCCAGCAGCTATACAGGGATGGAGAACACTGAAGCTTTCTTT; cdr3_aa: CASSYTGMENTEAFF
d_call: TRBD1; v_call: TRBV19; clone_size: NA; j_call: TRBJ2-2; cdr3_nt: TGTGCCAGTCAGACAGGGACCATTCTATCCGGGGAGCTGTTTTTT; cdr3_aa: CASQTGTILSGELFF
d_call: TRBD2; v_call: TRBV28; clone_size: few; j_call: TRBJ2-7; cdr3_nt: TGTGCCAGCAGTTTGGGCGGGAGGTCCTACGAGCAGTACTTC; cdr3_aa: CASSLGGRSYEQYF
d_call: TRBD2; v_call: TRBV5-1; clone_size: NA; j_call: TRBJ2-7; cdr3_nt: TGCGCCAGCAGCTCGACTAGCGGGTTCTACTACGAGCAGTACTTC; cdr3_aa: CASSSTSGFYYEQYF
d_call: TRBD2; v_call: TRBV28; clone_size: NA; j_call: TRBJ2-3; cdr3_nt: TGTGCCAGCAGTTGGGACTATACCACAGATACGCAGTATTTT; cdr3_aa: CASSWDYTTDTQYF
d_call: NA; v_call: TRBV14; clone_size: NA; j_call: TRBJ1-5; cdr3_nt: TGTGCCAGCAGCCCTAGGGGACGCAATCAGCCCCAGCATTTT; cdr3_aa: CASSPRGRNQPQHF
d_call: TRBD1; v_call: TRBV5-1; clone_size: NA; j_call: TRBJ2-5; cdr3_nt: TGCGCCAGCAGCTTGGCCTGGACAGGGCTCGAGACCCAGTACTTC; cdr3_aa: CASSLAWTGLETQYF
d_call: NA; v_call: TRBV19; clone_size: NA; j_call: TRBJ2-7; cdr3_nt: TGTGCCAGTAGTCGCCGGGACCCCACCCACGAGCAGTACTTC; cdr3_aa: CASSRRDPTHEQYF
d_call: TRBD2; v_call: TRBV30; clone_size: NA; j_call: TRBJ2-1; cdr3_nt: TGTGCCTGGAGTCATATGACTGAGCGGGGCTACAATGAGCAGTTCTTC; cdr3_aa: CAWSHMTERGYNEQFF
d_call: NA; v_call: TRBV28; clone_size: once; j_call: TRBJ1-3; cdr3_nt: TGTGCCAGCAGCAGTCCGGGATACTCTGGAAACACCATATATTTT; cdr3_aa: CASSSPGYSGNTIYF
d_call: TRBD2; v_call: TRBV5-1; clone_size: NA; j_call: TRBJ2-5; cdr3_nt: TGCGCCAGCAGCTTGCAACCGACTAGCGGGGAGACCCAGTACTTC; cdr3_aa: CASSLQPTSGETQYF
d_call: NA; v_call: TRBV7-9; clone_size: NA; j_call: TRBJ1-3; cdr3_nt: TGTGCCAGCATGGGCCTCGCCAGATCTGGAAACACCATATATTTT; cdr3_aa: CASMGLARSGNTIYF
d_call: TRBD1; v_call: TRBV28; clone_size: NA; j_call: TRBJ1-2; cdr3_nt: TGTGCCAGCAAGGACAGGGGCCCGCCTAACTATGGCTACACCTTC; cdr3_aa: CASKDRGPPNYGYTF
d_call: NA; v_call: TRBV7-2; clone_size: NA; j_call: TRBJ2-3; cdr3_nt: TGTGCCAGCAGACCCGGGACCTCAGATACGCAGTATTTT; cdr3_aa: CASRPGTSDTQYF
d_call: TRBD1; v_call: TRBV5-1; clone_size: NA; j_call: TRBJ1-2; cdr3_nt: TGCGCCAGCAGCCCTATTCCGGGACAGGGAAACTATGGCTACACCTTC; cdr3_aa: CASSPIPGQGNYGYTF
d_call: NA; v_call: TRBV4-1; clone_size: NA; j_call: TRBJ1-2; cdr3_nt: TGCGCCAGCAGCCCTGCAGGGCCGTGGGGAGGCTACACCTTC; cdr3_aa: CASSPAGPWGGYTF
d_call: NA; v_call: TRBV4-2; clone_size: NA; j_call: TRBJ2-6; cdr3_nt: TGTGCCAGCAGCCACGATACTGGGGCCAACGTCCTGACTTTC; cdr3_aa: CASSHDTGANVLTF
d_call: TRBD2; v_call: TRBV5-4; clone_size: NA; j_call: TRBJ2-7; cdr3_nt: TGTGCCAGCAGCTCGCTAGCGGGAGGACCCTACGAGCAGTACTTC; cdr3_aa: CASSSLAGGPYEQYF
d_call: TRBD2; v_call: TRBV19; clone_size: NA; j_call: TRBJ2-1; cdr3_nt: TGTGCCAGTAGTATAGAAGGCCCCCAAGCGGGAAGGTACAATGAGCAGTTCTTC; cdr3_aa: CASSIEGPQAGRYNEQFF